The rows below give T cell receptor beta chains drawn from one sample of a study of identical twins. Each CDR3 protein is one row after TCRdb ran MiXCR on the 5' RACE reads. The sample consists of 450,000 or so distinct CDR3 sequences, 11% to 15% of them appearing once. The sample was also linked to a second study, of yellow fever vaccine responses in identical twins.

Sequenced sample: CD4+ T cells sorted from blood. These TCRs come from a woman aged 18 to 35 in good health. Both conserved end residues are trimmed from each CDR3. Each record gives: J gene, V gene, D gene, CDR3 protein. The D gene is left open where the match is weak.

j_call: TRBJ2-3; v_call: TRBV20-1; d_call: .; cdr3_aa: SAGGGWGTDTQY
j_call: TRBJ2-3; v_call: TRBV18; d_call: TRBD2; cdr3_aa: ASSPLWTSGGSTDTQY
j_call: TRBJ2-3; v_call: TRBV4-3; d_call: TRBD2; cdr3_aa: ASSPGLAGGGSTDTQY
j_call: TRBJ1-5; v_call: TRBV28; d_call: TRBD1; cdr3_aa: ASSLHVGGGNQPQH
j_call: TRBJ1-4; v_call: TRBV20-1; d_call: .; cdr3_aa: SPDPPTGGEKLF
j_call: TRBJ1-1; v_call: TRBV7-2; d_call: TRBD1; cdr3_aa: ASSFRRTGATEAF
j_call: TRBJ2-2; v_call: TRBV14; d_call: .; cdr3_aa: ASSQDLGSGELF
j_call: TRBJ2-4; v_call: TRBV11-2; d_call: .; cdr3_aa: ASSLGRGRNIQY
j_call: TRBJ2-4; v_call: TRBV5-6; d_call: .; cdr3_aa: ASSQWGAKNIQY
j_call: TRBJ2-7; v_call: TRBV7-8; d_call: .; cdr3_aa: ASSLDEISYEQY
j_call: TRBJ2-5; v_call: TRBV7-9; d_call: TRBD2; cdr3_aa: ASSSNPSGIQETQY
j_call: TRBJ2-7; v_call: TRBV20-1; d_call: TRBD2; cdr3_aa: SAQQPAGVMREQY
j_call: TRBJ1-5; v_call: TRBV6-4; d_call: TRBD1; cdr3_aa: ASSVELDRSSNQPQH
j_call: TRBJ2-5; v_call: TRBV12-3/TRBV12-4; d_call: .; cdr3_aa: ASSPTMKTQY
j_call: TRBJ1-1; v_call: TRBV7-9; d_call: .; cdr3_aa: ASVTGTVNTEAF
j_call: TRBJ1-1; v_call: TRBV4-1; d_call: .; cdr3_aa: ASSHAGAYTEAF
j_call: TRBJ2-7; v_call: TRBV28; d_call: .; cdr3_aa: ASSTGINEQY
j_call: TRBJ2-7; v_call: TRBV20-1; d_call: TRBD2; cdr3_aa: SASARLAGVGAEQY
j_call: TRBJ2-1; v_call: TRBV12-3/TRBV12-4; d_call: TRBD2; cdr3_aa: ASSTSGGTYEQF
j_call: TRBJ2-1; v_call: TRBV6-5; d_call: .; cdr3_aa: ASSLQGGLNEQF
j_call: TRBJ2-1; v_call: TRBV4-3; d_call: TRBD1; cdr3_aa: ASSQGLRGSSYNEQF
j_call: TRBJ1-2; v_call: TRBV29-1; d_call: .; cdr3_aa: SVELAGWTYGYT
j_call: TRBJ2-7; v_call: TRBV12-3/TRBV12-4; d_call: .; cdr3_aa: ASSSLGTGTEQY
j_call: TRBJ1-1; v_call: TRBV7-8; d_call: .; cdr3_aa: ASSPRTTRLNTEAF
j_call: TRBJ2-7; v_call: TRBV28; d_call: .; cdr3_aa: ASSTSGGRDYEQY
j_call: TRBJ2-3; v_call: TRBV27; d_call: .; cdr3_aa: ASSPTPTGLTLREQY
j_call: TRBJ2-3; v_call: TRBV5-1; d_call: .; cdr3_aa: ASSLVIDTDTQY
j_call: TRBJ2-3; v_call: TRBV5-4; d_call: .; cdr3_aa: ASSLGFGTDTQY
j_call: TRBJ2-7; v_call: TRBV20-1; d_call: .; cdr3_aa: SARQASTSEQY
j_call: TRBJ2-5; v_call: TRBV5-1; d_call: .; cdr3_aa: ASSLIGEGKETQY
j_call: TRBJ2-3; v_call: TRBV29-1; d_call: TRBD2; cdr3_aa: SVEGPGTSESTDTQY
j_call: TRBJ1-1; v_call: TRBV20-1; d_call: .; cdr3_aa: SARKSGGNTEAF
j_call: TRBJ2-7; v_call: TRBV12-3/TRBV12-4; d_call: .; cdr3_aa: ASSLAEGAEQY
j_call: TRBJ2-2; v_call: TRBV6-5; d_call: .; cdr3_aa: ASSWQGSTGELF
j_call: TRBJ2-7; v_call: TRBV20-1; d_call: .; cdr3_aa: SARGGTHYEQY
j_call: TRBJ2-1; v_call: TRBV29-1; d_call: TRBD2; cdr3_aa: SSGGQGKKNEQF
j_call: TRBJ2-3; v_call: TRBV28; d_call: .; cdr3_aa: ASSIPDTQY
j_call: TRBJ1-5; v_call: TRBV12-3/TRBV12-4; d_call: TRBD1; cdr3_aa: ASSFSGGGQPQH
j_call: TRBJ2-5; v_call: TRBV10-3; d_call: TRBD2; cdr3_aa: AIPRLAGDGETQY
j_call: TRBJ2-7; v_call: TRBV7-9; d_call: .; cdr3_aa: ASSLAGEVYEQY
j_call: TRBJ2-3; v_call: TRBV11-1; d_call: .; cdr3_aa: ASSLGLQNTGDTQY
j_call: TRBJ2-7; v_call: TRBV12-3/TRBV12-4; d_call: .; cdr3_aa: ASSLTRSYEQY
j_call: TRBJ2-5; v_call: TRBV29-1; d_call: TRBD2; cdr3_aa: TPRLAGETQY
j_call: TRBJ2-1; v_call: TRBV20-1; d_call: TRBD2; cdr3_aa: SANEPKGTTYNEQF
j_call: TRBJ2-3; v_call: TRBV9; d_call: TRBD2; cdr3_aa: ASSVLSGITDTQY
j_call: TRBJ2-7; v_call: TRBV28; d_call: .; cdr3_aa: ASSLSGALSEQY
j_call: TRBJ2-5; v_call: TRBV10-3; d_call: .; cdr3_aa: AISVDSKTQY